The present TCR beta chain was sequenced within a study of CXCR3-negative and CXCR3-positive naive CD8 T cells. As to this clonotype: Its antigen remains unidentified.

The CDR3 loop spans 15 amino acids. Per the germline V gene, CDR1 is SEHNR and CDR2 is FQNEAQ (reference sequence). Researchers prepared the TRB cDNA libraries using 5' RACE with UMI labels. TCRdb re-called the 5' RACE reads and catalogs CDR3 proteins one per entry, DNA excluded. The listing records some 7,000 distinct CDR3 sequences. Findings and limits, study-wide: Relative to CXCR3-negative naive cells, CXCR3-positive naive cells had more hydrophobic TRB CDR3s.

The sequence was obtained from a human donor in good health. Some clones in this sample may be carry-over from other donors' samples. The material sequenced was naive CXCR3+ CD8+ T cells from blood. Subset here: CD45RO-CCR7+CD27+CD95- naive CD8+ T cells expressing CXCR3 (TNR3+). The rearrangement uses TRBV7-9 and TRBJ2-7; the D call of TRBD1 rests on TCRdb alone, since no DNA is present to check it. Here the CDR3 reads CARRSDRGEIYEQYF.